One and the same sample provided the 19 T cell receptor beta chains below, sequenced in a study of shared clonotypes between healthy human individuals. Assay: immunoSEQ multiplex PCR; the TCRdb copy retains only in-frame clones and omits some. Among more than 400,000 clones, roughly 80% were seen once, and the ten largest hold approximately 12%. Specimen: PBMCs. These receptors came from a woman in her forties in good health. Some clones in this sample may be carry-over from other donors' samples.

The chain links TRBV4-2 to TRBJ2-5; D uncertain. V gave up 1 base and J gave up 2 bases, with 11 bases separating them. The germline V gene encodes CDR1 LGHNA and CDR2 YNFKEQ. CDR3 length: 15 residues. The CDR3 region has the DNA TGTGCCAGCAGCCAAGGGACCCACCCGCAAGAGACCCAGTACTTC. It specifies CASSQGTHPQETQYF.

The chain carries TRBV9 and TRBJ2-5, with D perhaps matching TRBD1 or TRBD2 (9 bases each). The ends were cut back, 0 bases at V and 5 bases at J, with 17 bases in the middle. The V gene's germline CDR1 is SGDLS and CDR2 YYNGEE. CDR3 length: 16 amino acids. CDR3 nucleotide sequence: TGTGCCAGCAGCGTAGCTAGCGGGACAGGGCGGGAGACCCAGTACTTC. This translates into CASSVASGTGRETQYF. Supplemented by reference TRBV9 and TRBJ2-5, the full variable domain reads DSGVTQTPKHLITATGQRVTLRCSPRSGDLSVYWYQQSLDQGLQFLIQYYNGEERAKGNILERFSAQQFPDLHSELNLSSLELGDSALYFCASSVASGTGRETQYFGPGTRLLVL.

The chain couples TRBV2 to TRBJ1-5; TRBD1 might be the D (6 bases). CDR1 and CDR2 (germline): SNHLY, FYNNEI. The V gene lost 7 bases and the J gene lost 1 base, with 14 bases spanning the gap. This CDR3 has 15 residues. Here the CDR3 DNA reads TGTGCCAGCATGCAGGGGTCTGTAAGCAATCAGCCCCAGCATTTT. Residues: CASMQGSVSNQPQHF.

The V gene is TRBV5-6, the J gene TRBJ1-2; D remains ambiguous. Germline CDR1 is SGHDT and CDR2 is YYEEEE. The ends were cut back, 5 bases at V and 0 bases at J, with 17 bases in the middle. The CDR3 is 16 amino acids. The CDR3 sequence: CASRRRVRIANYGYTF. CDR3 nucleotide sequence: TGTGCCAGCAGGAGGAGGGTACGCATAGCTAACTATGGCTACACCTTC.

The chain recombines TRBV30 with TRBJ2-1, with 8 positions matching TRBD2. The CDR3 length is 14 residues. The V gene's germline CDR1 is GTSNPN and CDR2 SVGIG (reference sequence). V trimming: 0 bases; J trimming: 2 bases; junction bases outside the gene matches: 0. The CDR3 coding sequence is TGTGCCTGGAGTGTCGGGAGGGCCTACAATGAGCAGTTCTTC. This translates into CAWSVGRAYNEQFF.

The chain combines TRBV10-3 with TRBJ2-7; unclear D gene. The V end was cut by 3 bases, the J end by 3 bases, with 9 bases between. CDR1 is ENHRY, CDR2 SYGVKD, per germline. CDR3 length equals 13 residues. CDR3 region: CAISEADYYEQYF. The CDR3 nucleotides are TGTGCCATCAGTGAAGCTGATTACTACGAGCAGTACTTC.

This clone has just a few counts. This chain links TRBV7-9 with TRBJ1-1; D gene unclear. Trimming pared 6 bases from V and 5 bases from J, leaving 10 bases between. Germline lookup yields CDR1 SEHNR and CDR2 FQNEAQ (reference sequence). This CDR3 contains 12 residues. The CDR3 reads CASSWDRTEAFF. As DNA, the CDR3 is TGTGCCAGCAGTTGGGATAGGACTGAAGCTTTCTTT.

The DNA for the CDR3 is TGTGCCAGCAGTGACGGACGGGAGCGCGAGCAGTACTTC. Translation: CASSDGREREQYF. The chain employs TRBV2 and TRBJ2-7, with D maybe TRBD2 (6 bases). Trimming removed 3 bases at V and 6 bases at J, with 12 bases between. Germline-derived CDR1 and CDR2 are SNHLY and FYNNEI. CDR3 length: 13 residues.

The J gene is TRBJ2-1, the V gene TRBV6-5; 7 bases align to TRBD2. This CDR3 comprises 13 residues. The germline V gene encodes CDR1 MNHEY and CDR2 SVGAGI. The V segment lost 6 bases and the J segment 8 bases; nucleotides outside the gene matches: 7. This CDR3 reads CASSPSGMDEQFF. For the CDR3, the DNA is TGTGCCAGCAGCCCAAGCGGGATGGATGAGCAGTTCTTC.

The genes are TRBV13 and TRBJ2-3; D perhaps matches TRBD1 (6 bases). V was shortened by 1 base and J by 1 base, with 12 bases between the two germline ends. This CDR3 region has 16 residues. CDR1 is PRHDT and CDR2 is FYEKMQ in the germline V gene (reference sequence). The CDR3 DNA reads TGTGCCAGCAGCTTAGTAGGGGGAGCCCGCACAGATACGCAGTATTTT. Residues: CASSLVGGARTDTQYF.

The chain carries TRBV4-2 and TRBJ2-7; tentatively, D is TRBD2 (5 bases). The CDR3 sequence is 15 residues long. The V gene lost 1 base and the J gene lost 3 bases, with 13 bases spanning the gap. Germline CDR1 and CDR2: LGHNA and YNFKEQ. CDR3 bases: TGTGCCAGCAGCCAAGCGGCTAGCCTCGACTACGAGCAGTACTTC. This gives the protein CASSQAASLDYEQYF.

The chain has TRBV10-3 and TRBJ2-7; 11 nucleotides line up with TRBD1. Germline loops: CDR1 ENHRY, CDR2 SYGVKD. There are 18 residues in the CDR3. V shed 0 bases, J shed 6 bases, and the junction held 13 bases outside the gene matches. The CDR3 nucleotides read TGTGCCATCAGTGAGTCGACCCTCCAAGGGACAGGGGGACTCGAGCAGTACTTC. This gives the protein CAISESTLQGTGGLEQYF.

Written as DNA, the CDR3 is TGTGCCAGCAGCAAAAAGGGGACGGTTGTAGCGTATAGCTCCTACAATGAGCAGTTCTTC. Protein sequence: CASSKKGTVVAYSSYNEQFF. This chain connects TRBV21-1 to TRBJ2-1. TRBV21-1 constitutes a pseudogene. This CDR3 spans 20 amino acids.

The chain couples TRBV27 to TRBJ2-7, with 7 bases matching TRBD2. Trimming took 5 bases from V and 2 from J; bases not matched to a gene: 6. The CDR3 runs 14 residues. The germline V gene has CDR1 MNHEY and CDR2 SMNVEV (reference sequence). Here the CDR3 DNA reads TGTGCCAGCAGTCACTGGGGGGGAGCCTACGAGCAGTACTTC. Translated: CASSHWGGAYEQYF.

The J gene is TRBJ1-5, the V gene TRBV7-6; 7 nucleotides agree with TRBD1. The germline V gene has CDR1 SGHVS and CDR2 FNYEAQ. V was clipped by 5 bases and J by 4 bases; unmatched bases: 8. The CDR3 totals 15 residues. The CDR3 loop is CASSRAGGPNQPQHF. The CDR3 DNA reads TGTGCCAGCAGCCGAGCAGGGGGACCGAATCAGCCCCAGCATTTT.

This chain uses TRBV7-3 with TRBJ1-1; TRBD1 aligns across 10 bases. The V segment lost 5 bases and the J segment 4 bases; nucleotides outside the gene matches: 4. This CDR3 is built from 14 residues. Germline loops: CDR1 SGHTA, CDR2 FQGTGA. The CDR3 DNA follows: TGTGCCAGCAGCACCGGGACAGGGGTCACTGAAGCTTTCTTT. Translating gives CASSTGTGVTEAFF.

V is TRBV6-4 and J is TRBJ2-1, with 11 bases identical to TRBD2. CDR3 size: 15 residues. Germline values: CDR1 MRHNA, CDR2 SNTAGT. V was pared by 4 bases and J by 3 bases, with 2 bases of the junction left unmatched. CDR3 protein: CASSAGLAVYNEQFF. CDR3 in DNA: TGTGCCAGCAGTGCGGGACTAGCGGTCTACAATGAGCAGTTCTTC.

This chain links TRBV6-1 with TRBJ2-7; no firm D call. There are 11 residues in the CDR3. V gave up 5 bases and J gave up 9 bases, with 11 bases separating them. The germline V gene encodes CDR1 MNHNS and CDR2 SASEGT. In DNA, the CDR3 is TGTGCCAGCAGTCTGGGCCCGGGGCAGTACTTC. Its protein is CASSLGPGQYF.

The chain links TRBV13 to TRBJ2-5, with D unclear. The end of the DNA fits TRBJ2-7 better, so the J call may be wrong. The V gene's germline CDR1 is PRHDT and CDR2 FYEKMQ (reference sequence). This CDR3 comprises 14 residues. The CDR3 region is CASSLTPYSYEQYF. DNA for the CDR3: TGTGCCAGCAGCCTAACCCCCTACTCCTACGAGCAGTACTTC.